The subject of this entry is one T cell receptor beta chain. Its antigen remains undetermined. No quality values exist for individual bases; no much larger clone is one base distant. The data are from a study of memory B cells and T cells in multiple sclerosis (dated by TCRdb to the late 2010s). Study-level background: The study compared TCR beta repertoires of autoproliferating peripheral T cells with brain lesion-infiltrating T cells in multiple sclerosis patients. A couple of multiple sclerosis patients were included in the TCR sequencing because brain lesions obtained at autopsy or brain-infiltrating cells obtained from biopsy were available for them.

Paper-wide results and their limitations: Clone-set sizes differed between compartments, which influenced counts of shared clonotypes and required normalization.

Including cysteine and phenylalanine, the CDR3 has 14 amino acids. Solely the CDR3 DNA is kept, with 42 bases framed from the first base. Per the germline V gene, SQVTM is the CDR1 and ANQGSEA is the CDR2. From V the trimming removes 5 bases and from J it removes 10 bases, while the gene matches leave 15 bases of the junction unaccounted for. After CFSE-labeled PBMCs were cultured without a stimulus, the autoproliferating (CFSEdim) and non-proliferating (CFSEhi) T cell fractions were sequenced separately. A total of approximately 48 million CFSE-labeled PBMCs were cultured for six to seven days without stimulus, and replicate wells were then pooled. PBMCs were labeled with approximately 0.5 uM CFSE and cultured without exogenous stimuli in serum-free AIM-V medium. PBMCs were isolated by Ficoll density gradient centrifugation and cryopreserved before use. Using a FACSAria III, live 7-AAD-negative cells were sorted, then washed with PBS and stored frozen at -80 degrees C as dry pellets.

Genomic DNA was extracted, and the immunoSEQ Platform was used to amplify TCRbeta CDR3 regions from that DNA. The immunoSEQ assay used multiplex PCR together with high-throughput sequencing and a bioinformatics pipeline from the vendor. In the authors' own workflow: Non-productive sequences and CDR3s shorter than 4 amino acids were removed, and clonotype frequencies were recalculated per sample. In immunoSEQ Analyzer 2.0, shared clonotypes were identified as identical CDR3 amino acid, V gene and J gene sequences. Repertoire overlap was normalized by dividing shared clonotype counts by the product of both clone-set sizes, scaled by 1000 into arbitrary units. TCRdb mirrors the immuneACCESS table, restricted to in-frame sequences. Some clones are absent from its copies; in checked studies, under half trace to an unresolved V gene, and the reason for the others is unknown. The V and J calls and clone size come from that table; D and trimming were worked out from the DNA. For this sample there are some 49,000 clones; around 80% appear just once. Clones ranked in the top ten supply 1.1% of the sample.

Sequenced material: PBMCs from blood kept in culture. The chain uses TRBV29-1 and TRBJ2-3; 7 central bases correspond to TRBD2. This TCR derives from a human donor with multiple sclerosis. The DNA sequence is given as TGCAGCGTTAAGCGGGGCGATCCTTTCTTGGCGCAGTATTTT. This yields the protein CSVKRGDPFLAQYF.